Listed below are T cell receptor beta chains from one sample, sequenced in a study of patients and donors after allogeneic stem cell transplantation. TCRdb reprocessed the RT-PCR reads with MiXCR, giving one entry per CDR3 protein. Altogether approximately 170,000 distinct CDR3 sequences are present, 24% being singletons, with the ten largest covering roughly 26%. Sequenced material: blood, either unsorted or a sorted T cell fraction (not recorded which). These receptors were taken from a human donor who was either an allogeneic HSCT recipient or a stem cell or donor lymphocyte infusion donor (not recorded which). It is not recorded whose cells these are; they may come from a transplant donor. Both conserved end residues are part of each CDR3. The D gene is left open where the match is weak. Not every row has a clone size; where given, it reads once, few, many or a size class.

j_gene | v_gene | d_gene | abundance | CDR3nt | CDR3aa
TRBJ1-1 | TRBV5-6 | NA | few | TGTGCCAGCAGCTTGGAGGTTGACACTGAAGCTTTCTTT | CASSLEVDTEAFF
TRBJ2-2 | TRBV5-1 | NA | NA | TGCGCCAGCCTTTTGCCGGACACCGGGGAGCTGTTTTTT | CASLLPDTGELFF
TRBJ1-5 | TRBV18 | NA | few | TGTGCCAGCTCCCCGATCCGGAATCAGCCCCAGCATTTT | CASSPIRNQPQHF
TRBJ2-7 | TRBV28 | NA | few | TGTGCCAGCAGTCGACATCGGGGGGGGACAGACTACGAGCAGTACTTC | CASSRHRGGTDYEQYF
TRBJ1-1 | TRBV7-6 | NA | few | TGTGCCAGCAGCTCAACTTATATGGTGCAGGGAGGTATCACTGAAGCTTTCTTT | CASSSTYMVQGGITEAFF
TRBJ1-1 | TRBV7-2 | NA | NA | TGTGCCAGCGGGACCATTGGGTACACTGAAGCTTTCTTT | CASGTIGYTEAFF
TRBJ1-2 | TRBV19 | NA | few | TGTGCCATACGAGGGGCAGGGTCCTACACCTTC | CAIRGAGSYTF
TRBJ2-1 | TRBV29-1 | NA | NA | TGCAGCGCGAGGGTGCACCCGGACAATGAGCAGTTCTTC | CSARVHPDNEQFF
TRBJ1-1 | TRBV20-1 | NA | NA | TGCAGTGCTAGATCCTGGGGGGCGTGGACGAACACTGAAGCTTTCTTT | CSARSWGAWTNTEAFF
TRBJ2-7 | TRBV12-3/TRBV12-4 | NA | NA | TGTGCCAGCAGCCCTCATGACCTGAGCTCCTACGAGCAGTACTTC | CASSPHDLSSYEQYF
TRBJ2-1 | TRBV5-6 | NA | NA | TGTGCCAGCAGCTTGAACCCCTCGGGTGAGCAGTTCTTC | CASSLNPSGEQFF
TRBJ1-1 | TRBV6-5 | NA | NA | TGTGCCAGCAGCCACCGAGGGGAAGAAGCTTTCTTT | CASSHRGEEAFF
TRBJ2-5 | TRBV24-1 | NA | few | TGTGCCACCAGTGACTGGCAAGAGACCCAGTACTTC | CATSDWQETQYF
TRBJ2-5 | TRBV5-1 | NA | few | TGCGCCAGCAGCCCAGAAGCGGTATCTGGGTTTGAGACCCAGTACTTC | CASSPEAVSGFETQYF
TRBJ2-7 | TRBV5-1 | TRBD1 | NA | TGCGCCAGCAGCTTCTTGACAGGGACCTACGAGCAGTACTTC | CASSFLTGTYEQYF
TRBJ2-1 | TRBV28 | NA | NA | TGTGCCAGCAGGGGCCCGGGTTTAGCTTTGTACAATGAGCAGTTCTTC | CASRGPGLALYNEQFF
TRBJ1-2 | TRBV7-3 | NA | NA | TGTGCCAGCCATTTTAAAACGTCGCGCATCTATGGCTACACCTTC | CASHFKTSRIYGYTF
TRBJ1-2 | TRBV13 | NA | NA | TGTGCCAGCAGCCTAACCTGGAGTGGTGGCTACACCTTC | CASSLTWSGGYTF
TRBJ1-1 | TRBV5-1 | NA | NA | TGCGCCAGCAGCCCCCGGGGGGATATCGGCACTGAAGCTTTCTTT | CASSPRGDIGTEAFF
TRBJ1-6 | TRBV7-7 | NA | many | TGTGCTAGCAGCTTATCCCCTCAGGATTCACCCCTCCACTTT | CASSLSPQDSPLHF
TRBJ2-5 | TRBV2 | NA | NA | TGTGCCAGCAGTGAAGGGGTCAGTTCTATTGGGCAAGAGACCCAGTACTTC | CASSEGVSSIGQETQYF
TRBJ2-5 | TRBV6-5 | TRBD2 | few | TGTGCCAGCTCGGAGACTAGCGGGAATTGGGAGACCCAGTACTTC | CASSETSGNWETQYF
TRBJ1-4 | TRBV12-3/TRBV12-4 | NA | NA | TGTGCCAGCAGCCTCGTCTCCCGGGGGGAAAAACTGTTTTTT | CASSLVSRGEKLFF
TRBJ2-7 | TRBV12-3/TRBV12-4 | TRBD2 | NA | TGTGCCAGCAGTCCTGGACTAGGTGCCTACGAGCAGTACTTC | CASSPGLGAYEQYF
TRBJ1-1 | TRBV20-1 | NA | NA | TGCAGTGCTCCTAACGGGCCGATGAACACTGAAGCTTTCTTT | CSAPNGPMNTEAFF
TRBJ2-2 | TRBV7-8 | TRBD1 | once | TGTGCCAGCAGCTTGCCAACAGGGGAGCCAGCCGGGGAGCTGTTTTTT | CASSLPTGEPAGELFF
TRBJ1-1 | TRBV12-3/TRBV12-4 | TRBD1 | few | TGTGCCAGCAGTTTCCAGGGGGAGACTGAAGCTTTCTTT | CASSFQGETEAFF
TRBJ1-3 | TRBV20-1 | TRBD1 | NA | TGCAGTGCAGGGACAGGGTCTGGAAACACCATATATTTT | CSAGTGSGNTIYF
TRBJ2-3 | TRBV5-1 | NA | NA | TGCGCCTCCAGGGGAGGGAGTAGCACAGATACGCAGTATTTT | CASRGGSSTDTQYF
TRBJ1-2 | TRBV7-3 | TRBD1 | NA | TGTGCCAGCAGCTTAGCATCGGGGACAGGGGTTTATGGCTACACCTTC | CASSLASGTGVYGYTF
TRBJ1-1 | TRBV2 | TRBD1 | NA | TGTGCCAGCTCACAGGGGTTTCAGGACACTGAAGCTTTCTTT | CASSQGFQDTEAFF